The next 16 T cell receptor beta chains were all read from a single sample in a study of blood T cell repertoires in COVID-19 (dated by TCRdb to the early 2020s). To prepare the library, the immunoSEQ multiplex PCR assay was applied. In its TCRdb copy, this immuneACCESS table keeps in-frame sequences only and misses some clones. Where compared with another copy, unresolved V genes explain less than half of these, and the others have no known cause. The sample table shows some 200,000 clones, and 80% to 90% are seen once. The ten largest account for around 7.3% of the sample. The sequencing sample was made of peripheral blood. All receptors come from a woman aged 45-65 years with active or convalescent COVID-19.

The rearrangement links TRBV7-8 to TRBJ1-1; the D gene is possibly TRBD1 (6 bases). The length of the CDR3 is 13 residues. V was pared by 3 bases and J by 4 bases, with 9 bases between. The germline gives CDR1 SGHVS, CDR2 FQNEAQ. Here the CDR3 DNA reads TGTGCCAGCAGCTTGGGACACCTCACTGAAGCTTTCTTT. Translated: CASSLGHLTEAFF.

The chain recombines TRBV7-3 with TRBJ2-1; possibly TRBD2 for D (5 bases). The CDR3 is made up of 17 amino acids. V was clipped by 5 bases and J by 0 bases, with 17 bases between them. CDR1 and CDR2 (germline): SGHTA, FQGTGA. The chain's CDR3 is CASSPLAGISSYNEQFF. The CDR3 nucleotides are TGTGCCAGCAGCCCCCTGGCCGGGATCAGCTCCTACAATGAGCAGTTCTTC.

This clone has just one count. This chain's CDR3 is CATSDPGRHYGYTF. For the CDR3, the DNA is TGTGCCACCAGTGATCCCGGGAGGCACTATGGCTACACCTTC. The chain recombines TRBV24-1 with TRBJ1-2, with unresolved D. With 3 bases removed from V and 3 bases from J, the gap between germline ends came to 10 bases. The CDR3 is 14 amino acids. Germline assignment: CDR1 KGHDR and CDR2 SFDVKD.

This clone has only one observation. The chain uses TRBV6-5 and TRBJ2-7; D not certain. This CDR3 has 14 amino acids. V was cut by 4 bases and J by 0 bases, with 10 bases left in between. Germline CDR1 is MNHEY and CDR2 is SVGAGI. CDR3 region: CASSLTPSSYEQYF. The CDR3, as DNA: TGTGCCAGCAGTTTGACTCCGAGCTCCTACGAGCAGTACTTC.

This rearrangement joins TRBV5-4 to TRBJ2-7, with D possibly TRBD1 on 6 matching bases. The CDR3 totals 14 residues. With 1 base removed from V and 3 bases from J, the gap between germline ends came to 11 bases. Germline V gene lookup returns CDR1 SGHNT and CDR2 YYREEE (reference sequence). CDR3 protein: CASSLRAGVYEQYF. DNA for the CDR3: TGTGCCAGCAGCTTGAGGGCAGGGGTCTACGAGCAGTACTTC.

The CDR3: CASRAGQINTEAFF. CDR3 DNA: TGTGCCAGTAGAGCGGGACAAATAAACACTGAAGCTTTCTTT. The gene calls are TRBV19 and TRBJ1-1; D might be TRBD1 (6 bases). Per germline, CDR1 LNHDA and CDR2 SQIVND (reference sequence). The CDR3 totals 14 residues. V shed 6 bases and J shed 2 bases, with 13 bases lying between them.

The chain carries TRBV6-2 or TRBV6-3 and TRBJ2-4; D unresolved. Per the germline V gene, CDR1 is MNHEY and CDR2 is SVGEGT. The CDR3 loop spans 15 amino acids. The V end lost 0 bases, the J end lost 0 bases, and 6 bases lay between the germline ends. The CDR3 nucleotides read TGTGCCAGCAGTTACTCTTCTATAGCCAAAAACATTCAGTACTTC. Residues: CASSYSSIAKNIQYF.

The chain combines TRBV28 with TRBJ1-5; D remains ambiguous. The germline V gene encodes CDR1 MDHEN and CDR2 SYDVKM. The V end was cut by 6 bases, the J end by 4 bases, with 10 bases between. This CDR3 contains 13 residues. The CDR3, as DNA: TGTGCCAGCAGCCGGAGTCTAAATCAGCCCCAGCATTTT. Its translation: CASSRSLNQPQHF.

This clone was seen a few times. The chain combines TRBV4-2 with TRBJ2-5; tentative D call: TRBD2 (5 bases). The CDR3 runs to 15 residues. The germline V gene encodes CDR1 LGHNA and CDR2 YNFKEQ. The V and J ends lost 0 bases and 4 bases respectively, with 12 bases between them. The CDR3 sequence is CASSQERGGGETQYF. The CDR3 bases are TGTGCCAGCAGCCAAGAACGAGGAGGCGGAGAGACCCAGTACTTC.

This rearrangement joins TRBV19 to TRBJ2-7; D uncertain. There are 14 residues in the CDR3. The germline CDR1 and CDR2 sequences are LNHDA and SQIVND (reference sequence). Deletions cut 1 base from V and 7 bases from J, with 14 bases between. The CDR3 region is CASSIGSRNGEQYF. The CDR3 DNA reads TGTGCCAGTAGTATAGGGTCACGAAACGGGGAGCAGTACTTC. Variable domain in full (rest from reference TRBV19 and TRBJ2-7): DGGITQSPKYLFRKEGQNVTLSCEQNLNHDAMYWYRQDPGQGLRLIYYSQIVNDFQKGDIAEGYSVSREKKESFPLTVTSAQKNPTAFYLCASSIGSRNGEQYFGPGTRLTVT.

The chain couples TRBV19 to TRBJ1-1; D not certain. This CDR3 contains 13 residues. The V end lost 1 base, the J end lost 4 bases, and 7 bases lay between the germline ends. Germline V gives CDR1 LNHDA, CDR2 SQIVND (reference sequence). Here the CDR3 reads CASSIAPGTEAFF. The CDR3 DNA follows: TGTGCCAGTAGTATAGCCCCGGGCACTGAAGCTTTCTTT.

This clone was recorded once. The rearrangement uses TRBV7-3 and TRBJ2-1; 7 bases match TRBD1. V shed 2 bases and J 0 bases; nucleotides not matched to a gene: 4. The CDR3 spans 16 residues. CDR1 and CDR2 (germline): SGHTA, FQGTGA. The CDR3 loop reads CASSLGGQSSYNEQFF. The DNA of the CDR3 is TGTGCCAGCAGCTTAGGGGGACAGAGCTCCTACAATGAGCAGTTCTTC.

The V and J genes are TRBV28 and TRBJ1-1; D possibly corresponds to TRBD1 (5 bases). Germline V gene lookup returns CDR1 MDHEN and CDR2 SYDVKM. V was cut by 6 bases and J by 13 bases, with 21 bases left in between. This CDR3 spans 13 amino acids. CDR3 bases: TGTGCCAGCAGCCCAGTAGCAGGGCCTAGGGGTTTCTTT. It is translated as CASSPVAGPRGFF.

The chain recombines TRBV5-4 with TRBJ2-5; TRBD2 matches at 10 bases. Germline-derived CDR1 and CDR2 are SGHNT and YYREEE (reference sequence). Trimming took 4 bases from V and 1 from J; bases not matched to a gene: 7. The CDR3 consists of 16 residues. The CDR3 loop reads CASSRASGGTQETQYF. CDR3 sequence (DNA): TGTGCCAGCAGCAGGGCTAGCGGGGGAACCCAAGAGACCCAGTACTTC.

The chain's CDR3 is CASSLDLSNEKLFF. The CDR3 nucleotides are TGTGCCAGCAGCTTGGATCTCAGTAATGAAAAACTGTTTTTT. The rearrangement uses TRBV5-4 and TRBJ1-4; D is uncertain. Trimming cost V 0 bases and J 4 bases, with 7 bases left between them. Germline CDR1 and CDR2: SGHNT and YYREEE (reference sequence). This CDR3 is built from 14 residues.

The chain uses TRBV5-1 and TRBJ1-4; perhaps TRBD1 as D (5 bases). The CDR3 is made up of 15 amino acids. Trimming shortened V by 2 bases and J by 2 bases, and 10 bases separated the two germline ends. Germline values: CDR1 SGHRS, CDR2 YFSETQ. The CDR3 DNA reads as TGCGCCAGCAGCTTCGGGGGGACCACTAATGAAAAACTGTTTTTT. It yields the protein CASSFGGTTNEKLFF.